A selection of T cell receptor beta chains follows, all from one sample in a study of vaccination and CD4 T cells after COVID-19. For these TCRs, the target antigens are not known. TCRdb independently ran MiXCR on the PCR reads; one entry per CDR3 protein. The data hold several thousand distinct CDR3 sequences, with 39% observed a single time. The sample comprised CD4+ T cells from blood, cultured in vitro. The receptors shown here come from a human donor in good health. Each CDR3 is given with its conserved first and last residue. D genes are given only for firm matches. Some rows mark clone size as missing; the rest say once, few, many or name a class of expanded clone.

.	TRBV11-2	few	14	TRBJ2-7	TGTGCCAGCAGCTTAGTCGGGCAGCTATACGAGCAGTACTTC	CASSLVGQLYEQYF
.	TRBV12-3/TRBV12-4	few	15	TRBJ1-2	TGTGCCAGCAGGGGGGGACCGGGAACTAACTATGGCTACACCTTC	CASRGGPGTNYGYTF
TRBD1	TRBV10-1	once	13	TRBJ1-2	TGCGCCAGCAGTAGGGACAGGGATAATGGCTACACCTTC	CASSRDRDNGYTF
.	TRBV11-2	.	14	TRBJ2-1	TGTGCCAGCAGCCCTATCGTCGCGGGGGCTGAGCAGTTCTTC	CASSPIVAGAEQFF
.	TRBV21-1	few	9	TRBJ1-2	TGTGCCAGCTTGCCGAGCTACACCTTC	CASLPSYTF
TRBD2	TRBV20-1	.	14	TRBJ2-3	TGCAGTGGGACTAGCGGCCCCGGTGGGGATACGCAGTATTTT	CSGTSGPGGDTQYF
.	TRBV19	.	13	TRBJ1-1	TGTGCCAGTAGTAGGGACGGAAACACTGAAGCTTTCTTT	CASSRDGNTEAFF
TRBD1	TRBV6-5	.	14	TRBJ1-1	TGTGCCAGCAGTTTGGACAGGGGGAACACTGAAGCTTTCTTT	CASSLDRGNTEAFF
.	TRBV6-2/TRBV6-3	few	14	TRBJ1-1	TGTGCCAGCAGTTACTACGGCCTAAACACTGAAGCTTTCTTT	CASSYYGLNTEAFF
.	TRBV6-1	.	14	TRBJ1-5	TGTGCCAGCAGTCAAATCTACGGCAATCAGCCCCAGCATTTT	CASSQIYGNQPQHF
.	TRBV7-9	.	12	TRBJ1-1	TGTGCCAGCAGCTTCCCCAACACTGAAGCTTTCTTT	CASSFPNTEAFF
TRBD1	TRBV7-3	few	16	TRBJ1-1	TGTGCCAGCAGCCCCGGGACAGGGGCCAGGCGGACTGAAGCTTTCTTT	CASSPGTGARRTEAFF
.	TRBV7-9	.	16	TRBJ2-3	TGTGCCAGCAGCTTAGGCGGGGCGGAGGGCACAGATACGCAGTATTTT	CASSLGGAEGTDTQYF
.	TRBV29-1	.	14	TRBJ1-2	TGCAGCGTTGTTGGCCCAGGGGTGGGGTATGGCTACACCTTC	CSVVGPGVGYGYTF
.	TRBV27	few	16	TRBJ1-1	TGTGCCAGCAGCCTTGTCAGGGAACTCATGAACACTGAAGCTTTCTTT	CASSLVRELMNTEAFF
.	TRBV7-9	few	13	TRBJ1-1	TGTGCCAGCAGCTTAGATCGAGACACTGAAGCTTTCTTT	CASSLDRDTEAFF
TRBD1	TRBV10-1	few	16	TRBJ2-6	TGCGCCAGCAGTGAGGGGACAGGCTCTGGGGCCAACGTCCTGACTTTC	CASSEGTGSGANVLTF
.	TRBV20-1	few	14	TRBJ1-2	TGCAGTGCTAGAGGGGGCTCGGTAAACTATGGCTACACCTTC	CSARGGSVNYGYTF
TRBD1	TRBV20-1	.	13	TRBJ1-3	TGCAGTGCGATCAGGACAGGGGGAAACACCATATATTTT	CSAIRTGGNTIYF
.	TRBV20-1	few	16	TRBJ1-4	TGCAGTGCCTCCGGGCCTGTTACTTCCCGCAATGAAAAACTGTTTTTT	CSASGPVTSRNEKLFF
.	TRBV20-1	few	12	TRBJ1-5	TGCAGTGCTAGAGCACCCAATCAGCCCCAGCATTTT	CSARAPNQPQHF